Presented here are 8 T cell receptor beta chains from one specimen sequenced in a study of Ad26.COV2.S vaccination and SARS-CoV-2 variants. The data were produced by immunoSEQ multiplex PCR, yet TCRdb's version contains in-frame clones alone and is incomplete. The sample shows some 350,000 clones, almost 90% of them seen only once. Treatment of the sample: approximately 18 received Ad26.COV2.S at low or high dose, single or two shots; roughly 5 received placebo; per-sample allocation not given. Vaccine and placebo recipients were sampled on day 63 after the first injection. The material sequenced was peripheral blood, taken in a trial of Ad26.COV2.S vaccine versus placebo. The receptors were sampled from a person between 18 and 60 years old who received the Ad26.COV2.S COVID-19 vaccine or a placebo.

The chain uses TRBV6-1 and TRBJ2-7; D is ambiguous. Trimming removed 0 bases from V and 6 bases from J, with 3 bases in between. The CDR3 has 11 amino acids. CDR1 MNHNS and CDR2 SASEGT come from the germline V gene. CDR3 DNA: TGTGCCAGCAGTGAAGCCGGCGAGCAGTACTTC. This encodes CASSEAGEQYF.

The gene calls are TRBV29-1 and TRBJ1-2; D may be TRBD1 (5 bases). The V and J ends lost 5 bases and 6 bases respectively, with 16 bases between them. Germline V lookup: CDR1 SQVTM, CDR2 ANQGSEA. The CDR3 has 13 amino acids. This CDR3 reads CSVRTGTPDGYTF. In DNA form, the CDR3 reads TGCAGCGTTCGAACCGGGACGCCGGATGGCTACACCTTC.

The V and J genes are TRBV18 and TRBJ2-2; TRBD1 aligns across 11 bases. The CDR3 is made up of 18 amino acids. Germline loops: CDR1 KGHSH, CDR2 LQKENI. J lost 8 bases, V lost 0 bases, and 11 bases had no gene match. This CDR3 reads CASSPPIRGQGAPGELFF. The DNA of the CDR3 is TGTGCCAGCTCACCACCGATACGAGGACAGGGGGCGCCGGGGGAGCTGTTTTTT.

The chain recombines TRBV18 with TRBJ2-3; no clear D. The V end was cut by 3 bases, the J end by 1 base, with 11 bases between. The CDR3 is 15 residues long. The germline gives CDR1 KGHSH, CDR2 LQKENI. CDR3 in amino acids: CASSPELSRTDTQYF. The DNA for the CDR3 is TGTGCCAGCTCACCGGAACTCTCCCGCACAGATACGCAGTATTTT.

The V call is TRBV9, the J call TRBJ2-1; either TRBD1 or TRBD2 may fit D (5 bases each). V was shortened by 3 bases and J by 8 bases, with 24 bases between the two germline ends. The CDR3 has 17 residues. From germline, CDR1 is SGDLS and CDR2 YYNGEE. The CDR3 coding sequence is TGTGCCAGCAGCGGCCCTCTGGGGGACGTTCTTGGGGATGAGCAGTTCTTC. This gives the protein CASSGPLGDVLGDEQFF.

The genes are TRBV4-3 and TRBJ1-2; D unresolved. CDR1 and CDR2 (germline): LGHNA, YSLEER. With 1 base removed from V and 10 bases from J, the gap between germline ends came to 19 bases. The CDR3 extends over 15 amino acids. CDR3: CASSQVGSPLNAYTF. The CDR3 DNA follows: TGCGCCAGCAGCCAAGTGGGCAGCCCTTTGAATGCCTACACCTTC.

V and J are TRBV7-2 and TRBJ2-7; 7 bases align to TRBD2. The CDR3 has 16 residues. V gave up 1 base and J gave up 2 bases; unmatched junction bases: 8. Germline-derived CDR1 and CDR2 are SGHTA and FQGNSA. Here the CDR3 DNA reads TGTGCCAGCAGCTTAGTACAGTCTAGCGGCGCCTACGAGCAGTACTTC. Translating gives CASSLVQSSGAYEQYF.

The gene calls are TRBV4-1 and TRBJ1-3; 7 nucleotides line up with TRBD1. CDR1 and CDR2 (germline): MGHRA, YSYEKL. This CDR3 comprises 15 residues. Trimming took 4 bases from V and 4 from J; bases not matched to a gene: 7. This CDR3 is CASSLGTVGGNTIYF. CDR3 DNA: TGCGCCAGCAGCCTAGGGACAGTCGGAGGAAACACCATATATTTT.